This entry features one T cell receptor beta chain sequence. Its antigen remains unknown. The study ran its PCR with 60 Vbeta and 13 Jbeta primers. Method: immunoSEQ multiplex PCR; TCRdb's copy keeps in-frame clones and lacks some. The sample lists approximately 100,000 clones, approximately 80% occurring once. The CDR3 contains 19 residues. Germline assignment: CDR1 SGHTA and CDR2 FQGNSA. V dropped 4 bases and J dropped 0; count of bases not matched to a gene: 12. This specimen belongs to a study of cytomegalovirus exposure and HLA in healthy donors. Study background: Of roughly 400 genotyped donors, about 80% grouped in the Caucasian-associated ancestry cluster. Study-wide points: Specificity for CMV antigens was confirmed in vitro for three of the CMV-associated chains. Reportedly, fewer N-insertions than the approximately 680-donor mean appeared in an Asian-associated ancestry cluster in a later analysis.

The J gene is TRBJ2-2, the V gene TRBV7-2, with 9 bases lining up with TRBD1. Sequencing was done on a sample of PBMCs. The source of this sequence is a female donor in good health and CMV-seropositive. Here the CDR3 reads CASSSSLGQGTANTGELFF. The CDR3, as DNA: TGTGCCAGCAGCTCATCCCTAGGACAGGGGACCGCGAACACCGGGGAGCTGTTTTTT. Full variable domain (outside the CDR3, taken from reference TRBV7-2 and TRBJ2-2): GAGVSQSPSNKVTEKGKDVELRCDPISGHTALYWYRQSLGQGLEFLIYFQGNSAPDKSGLPSDRFSAERTGGSVSTLTIQRTQQEDSAVYLCASSSSLGQGTANTGELFFGEGSRLTVL.